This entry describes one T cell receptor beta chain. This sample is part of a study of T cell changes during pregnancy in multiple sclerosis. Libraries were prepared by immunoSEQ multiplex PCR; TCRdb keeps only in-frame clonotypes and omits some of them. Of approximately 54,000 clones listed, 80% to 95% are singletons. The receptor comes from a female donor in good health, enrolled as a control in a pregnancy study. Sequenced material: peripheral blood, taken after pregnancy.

The CDR3 sequence is CASSGTSGQRRGTDTQYF. The CDR3 DNA reads TGTGCCAGCAGCGGGACTAGCGGGCAAAGGAGGGGCACAGATACGCAGTATTTT. The chain uses TRBV11-2 and TRBJ2-3, with TRBD2 matching over 12 bases. V was clipped by 5 bases and J by 1 base; unmatched bases: 10. Germline CDR1 and CDR2: SGHAT and FQNNGV. This CDR3 has 18 amino acids.